The T cell receptor (beta chain) described here comes from a study of beta chain features in type 1 diabetes. In all sorted populations, purity surpassed 98%. The study's findings and limits: Type 1 diabetes patients showed fewer insertions and more deletions at VDJ junctions. In all four CD4+ subsets, TCRB CDR3 length was significantly, moderately reduced in type 1 diabetes. For cells with high TCR expression, cDNA sequencing could yield over-representation.

Expressed TCRB transcripts were sequenced, since all the RNA that had been isolated was reverse transcribed. Generated by immunoSEQ multiplex PCR, the TCRdb table keeps only in-frame clones and is missing some. Among around 170,000 clones, roughly 9.1% were seen once, and the ten largest hold 2% to 2.5%. For this clone: The antigen is not known.

Germline CDR1 and CDR2: SGHVS and FQNEAQ. After removal of 2 bases from V and 1 base from J, the junction contained 3 bases not matched to a gene. CDR3 length equals 15 residues. This chain links TRBV7-8 with TRBJ1-1; 8 positions agree with TRBD1. This receptor was identified in a woman aged 18-35 years in good health. The specimen was central memory CD4+ T cells from blood. This chain's CDR3 is CASSLRTGKNTEAFF. The CDR3 DNA reads TGTGCCAGCAGCTTAAGGACAGGGAAGAACACTGAAGCTTTCTTT.